This T cell receptor beta chain is drawn from a study of shared clonotypes between healthy human individuals. Splitting the CD4+ cells yielded a CD45RA+ naive subset and a CD45RA-negative memory subset. Germline CDR1 reads LGHNA; CDR2 reads YNFKEQ. This CDR3 has 15 residues. Trimming took 3 bases from V and 3 from J; bases not matched to a gene: 6. Running of the assay took place at deep level. Repertoires were generated with immunoSEQ multiplex PCR, while TCRdb's copy carries only in-frame clones and drops some. The repertoire has approximately 2,000,000 clones, roughly 90% of them found once; the top ten carry about 0.36%.

This TCR was sampled from a man aged 18 to 29 in good health. Some clones in this sample may be carry-over from other donors' samples. The specimen sequenced was naive CD4+ T cells from PBMCs. As to subset: CD45RA+ positively selected. The chain joins TRBV4-2 to TRBJ2-7; 9 nucleotides align to TRBD1. The CDR3 bases are TGTGCCAGCAGCCATGCCGGGACAGGGTACTACGAGCAGTACTTC. It specifies CASSHAGTGYYEQYF.